This T cell receptor (beta chain) is drawn from a study of blood T cell repertoires in COVID-19. Study-wide context: Sites in the United States, Italy and Spain provided acute and convalescent COVID-19 samples. The cDNA or gDNA used as material had been derived from T cells, B-cell-depleted T cells, or PBMCs.

In the source study's methods: From reference gene primer amplification, estimates of nucleated cell counts were derived. Some clones are missing from TCRdb's copy, which holds only in-frame ones; the method was immunoSEQ multiplex PCR. Clone size and the V and J calls come from that table; the DNA yielded D and trimming. The table lists under 300,000 clones, 85% to 95% of them singletons, with under 2.5% in the top ten. The V gene's germline CDR1 is MDHEN and CDR2 SYDVKM. Trimming pared 8 bases from V and 5 bases from J, leaving 15 bases between. The CDR3 consists of 13 residues. The sample taken for sequencing was PBMCs or T cells enriched from blood (not recorded which). The rearrangement joins TRBV28 to TRBJ1-2, with a tentative D call TRBD1 (5 bases). The sequence was collected from a woman between 18 and 30 years old who had recovered from COVID-19. In DNA form, the CDR3 reads TGTGCCAGCGTACCTCGGGGGGTTTATGGCTACACCTTC. Amino acids: CASVPRGVYGYTF.